These 20 T cell receptor beta chains were all obtained from the same sample, sequenced in a study of T-cell memory formation after mild COVID-19. TCRdb independently ran MiXCR on the 5' RACE reads; one entry per CDR3 protein. Among under 400,000 distinct CDR3 sequences listed, 25% to 30% were seen once. Sequencing was done on a sample of PBMCs or a T cell subset sorted from them (not recorded which). The receptor set was obtained from an adult woman who had mild COVID-19 (a few samples of this study predate the infection). Cell type and time point are not known.

J is TRBJ1-1 and V is TRBV20-1; D possibly corresponds to TRBD1 (5 bases). CDR1 DFQATT and CDR2 SNEGSKA come from the germline V gene (reference sequence). Trimming took 3 bases from V and 1 from J, leaving 9 bases between them. This CDR3 spans 13 amino acids. The CDR3 DNA reads TGCAGTGCTAGCGGGGGGTCGAACACTGAAGCTTTCTTT. Its translation: CSASGGSNTEAFF.

The chain recombines TRBV6-4 with TRBJ2-3, with 7 nucleotides matching TRBD2. The junction had 13 bases not matched to a gene; V was cut back by 11 bases and J by 8 bases. This CDR3 spans 13 amino acids. Germline V gives CDR1 MRHNA, CDR2 SNTAGT. The CDR3 nucleotides read TGTGCCGGAAGGGACTACCCAGATTGTACGCAGTATTTT. Encoded protein: CAGRDYPDCTQYF.

CDR3 DNA sequence: TGTGCCAGCAGCCAAGTACCGGCCCTAGCGGGAGAGCGACTAGCCAAAAACATTCAGTACTTC. This translates into CASSQVPALAGERLAKNIQYF. V is TRBV4-2 and J is TRBJ2-4, with 10 bases that match TRBD2. With V trimmed by 1 base and J by 0 bases, 15 bases remained unmatched. CDR3 length: 21 amino acids. Per the germline V gene, CDR1 is LGHNA and CDR2 is YNFKEQ.

The rearrangement joins TRBV4-3 to TRBJ1-2; D is undetermined. Germline V CDR1 and CDR2: LGHNA, YSLEER. Trimming took off 0 bases at V and 2 bases at J, with 10 bases between the two ends. The CDR3 runs 15 residues. DNA for the CDR3: TGCGCCAGCAGCCAAGATTGGTCAGTAAACTATGGCTACACCTTC. It translates to CASSQDWSVNYGYTF.

The chain combines TRBV24-1 with TRBJ2-7, with TRBD2 matching over 7 bases. With 5 bases clipped from V and 3 bases from J, the junction kept 3 bases outside the gene matches. The CDR3 covers 13 residues. CDR1 and CDR2 from the germline V gene are KGHDR and SFDVKD. CDR3 sequence: CATSVGGGYEQYF. Here the CDR3 DNA reads TGTGCCACCAGTGTTGGCGGGGGCTACGAGCAGTACTTC.

The chain combines TRBV3-1 with TRBJ2-2; 7 nucleotides match TRBD1. The CDR3 sequence is 15 residues long. V shed 5 bases and J 6 bases; nucleotides not matched to a gene: 9. Germline lookup yields CDR1 LGHDT and CDR2 YNNKEL (reference sequence). The CDR3 region is CASSFQTGISGELFF. The CDR3 region has the DNA TGTGCCAGCAGCTTTCAGACAGGGATATCCGGGGAGCTGTTTTTT.

V gene TRBV9 combines with J gene TRBJ2-3, with D perhaps TRBD2 (5 bases). CDR1 and CDR2 (germline): SGDLS, YYNGEE. The CDR3 consists of 17 residues. V was trimmed by 5 bases and J by 2 bases, leaving 21 bases between them. CDR3 region: CASSLGRGNSHTDTQYF. CDR3 DNA: TGTGCCAGCAGTCTGGGGAGAGGAAATAGCCACACAGATACGCAGTATTTT.

CDR3 protein: CATSDLGLAGVGETQYF. CDR3 bases: TGTGCCACCAGTGATTTAGGGCTAGCGGGAGTAGGAGAGACCCAGTACTTC. This chain uses TRBV24-1 with TRBJ2-5; 10 nucleotides match TRBD2. The CDR3 sequence is 17 residues long. With 1 base clipped from V and 4 bases from J, the junction kept 8 bases outside the gene matches. CDR1 is KGHDR and CDR2 is SFDVKD in the germline V gene.

The chain is built from TRBV6-2 or TRBV6-3 and TRBJ2-1; 10 nucleotides line up with TRBD2. Unmatched junction bases numbered 6, after V lost 6 bases and J lost 7 bases. CDR1 is MNHEY, CDR2 SVGEGT, per germline. The CDR3 consists of 14 residues. CDR3 DNA sequence: TGTGCCAGCAGGCGAGCGGGAGGGCCGAATGAGCAGTTCTTC. Protein product: CASRRAGGPNEQFF.

The V gene is TRBV12-3 or TRBV12-4, the J gene TRBJ2-5; 11 bases line up with TRBD2. CDR3 length: 16 residues. J was trimmed by 7 bases and V by 1 base; bases with no gene match: 8. Written as DNA, the CDR3 is TGTGCCAGCAGTTTAGGTCGACTAGCGGGGCTGGGGACCCAGTACTTC. Its translation is CASSLGRLAGLGTQYF.

The chain carries TRBV4-1 and TRBJ1-5; 8 nucleotides align to TRBD1. Germline lookup yields CDR1 MGHRA and CDR2 YSYEKL. The length of the CDR3 is 17 residues. V was clipped by 2 bases and J by 4 bases; unmatched bases: 10. CDR3 amino acids: CASSQILGTGRNQPQHF. In nucleotides, the CDR3 is TGCGCCAGCAGCCAAATCCTCGGGACAGGACGAAATCAGCCCCAGCATTTT.

J is TRBJ2-1 and V is TRBV12-3 or TRBV12-4; 9 bases match TRBD1. This CDR3 spans 15 amino acids. The V gene end was trimmed by 4 bases and the J gene end by 7 bases; junction bases not matched to a gene: 8. CDR3 coding DNA: TGTGCCAGCAGTTCGTGGGACAGGGTTGCGAATGAGCAGTTCTTC. As protein: CASSSWDRVANEQFF.

The chain's CDR3 is CASSQDVAGSRNEQFF. DNA for the CDR3: TGCGCCAGCAGCCAAGATGTGGCAGGTTCGAGGAATGAGCAGTTCTTC. This chain connects TRBV4-1 to TRBJ2-1; the D is unclear. Germline V CDR1 and CDR2: MGHRA, YSYEKL. V was cut by 0 bases and J by 7 bases, with 16 bases left in between. The CDR3 spans 16 residues.

CDR3 region: CASSLNFGPSETQYF. The CDR3 nucleotides are TGTGCCAGCAGCTTAAACTTCGGACCTTCGGAGACCCAGTACTTC. V gene TRBV7-3 combines with J gene TRBJ2-5, with D uncertain. Trimming took 1 base from V and 5 from J, leaving 14 bases between them. Per the germline V gene, CDR1 is SGHTA and CDR2 is FQGTGA. This CDR3 has 15 residues.

The chain links TRBV6-1 to TRBJ2-1, with TRBD2 matching over 7 bases. The germline CDR1 and CDR2 sequences are MNHNS and SASEGT. The CDR3 runs to 16 residues. The junction had 11 bases not matched to a gene; V was cut back by 5 bases and J by 4 bases. Written as DNA, the CDR3 is TGTGCCAGCAGTTTGTCGCCGGGACTACTGTACAATGAGCAGTTCTTC. It codes for CASSLSPGLLYNEQFF.

The rearrangement links TRBV3-1 to TRBJ2-3, with D hard to call. Germline loops: CDR1 LGHDT, CDR2 YNNKEL (reference sequence). Trimming stripped 4 bases from V and 4 bases from J, with 15 bases between. This CDR3 has 15 amino acids. DNA of the CDR3: TGTGCCAGCAGCCTTCGAAGCCCGGGCCCAGATACGCAGTATTTT. It codes for CASSLRSPGPDTQYF.

The table lists this clonotype with a few counts. V and J are TRBV2 and TRBJ2-3, with D possibly matching TRBD2 (6 bases). V lost 3 bases, J lost 6 bases, and 19 bases lay in between. CDR1 is SNHLY and CDR2 is FYNNEI in the germline V gene. This CDR3 has 16 residues. DNA for the CDR3: TGTGCCAGCAGTGACGGGCGGGGAAGCGTGAAGGATACGCAGTATTTT. Residues: CASSDGRGSVKDTQYF. Full variable domain (missing parts from reference TRBV2 and TRBJ2-3): EPEVTQTPSHQVTQMGQEVILRCVPISNHLYFYWYRQILGQKVEFLVSFYNNEISEKSEIFDDQFSVERPDGSNFTLKIRSTKLEDSAMYFCASSDGRGSVKDTQYFGPGTRLTVL.

J is TRBJ2-1 and V is TRBV6-5, with 8 bases matching TRBD2. After removal of 2 bases from V and 3 bases from J, the junction contained 3 bases not matched to a gene. Germline V gene data show CDR1 as MNHEY and CDR2 as SVGAGI. There are 15 residues in the CDR3. The chain's CDR3 is CASSYAAGVYNEQFF. CDR3 nucleotide sequence: TGTGCCAGCAGTTACGCAGCGGGAGTCTACAATGAGCAGTTCTTC.

V gene TRBV5-1 combines with J gene TRBJ2-5, with D tentatively TRBD2 (6 bases). This CDR3 has 14 residues. Germline CDR1 SGHRS, CDR2 YFSETQ. Deletions cut 4 bases from V and 7 bases from J, with 17 bases between. CDR3 residues: CASSHTSDGGTQYF. The CDR3 DNA sequence: TGCGCCAGCAGCCACACCTCGGACGGGGGGACCCAGTACTTC.

The chain links TRBV7-2 to TRBJ1-5; 8 bases match TRBD1. This CDR3 has 19 amino acids. Germline CDR1 is SGHTA and CDR2 is FQGNSA. The V gene end was trimmed by 8 bases and the J gene end by 0 bases; junction bases not matched to a gene: 18. The CDR3 region has the DNA TGTGCCAGCCCTTCCTCGGTGGGAGACAGGGGTGGTAGCAATCAGCCCCAGCATTTT. This sequence encodes CASPSSVGDRGGSNQPQHF.